The 10 T cell receptor beta chains below come from one sample, sequenced in a study of CD8 T cells in ankylosing spondylitis. General study findings and limits: For ankylosing spondylitis blood, a TCR beta motif of seven to nine highly homologous variants appeared characteristic.

For these TCRs, the target antigens are not known. TCRdb reprocessed the 5' RACE reads with MiXCR, giving one entry per CDR3 protein. The data contain roughly 700,000 distinct CDR3 sequences, 19% of them singletons. The source material was blood, either unsorted or a sorted T cell fraction (not recorded which). These receptors all come from a male donor with ankylosing spondylitis.

The V and J genes are TRBV12-3 or TRBV12-4 and TRBJ1-6; a weak D match, TRBD1 (5 bases). The CDR3 loop spans 13 amino acids. V dropped 6 bases and J dropped 9 bases, with 12 bases sitting between them. CDR3 nucleotides: TGTGCCAGCAGCCCCGCAGGGAGTTCACCCCTCCACTTT. Its translation is CASSPAGSSPLHF.

This clonotype has a handful of counts. V gene TRBV27 combines with J gene TRBJ2-1; D not certain. This CDR3 is built from 13 residues. Trimming cost V 5 bases and J 2 bases, with 7 bases left between them. The V gene's germline CDR1 is MNHEY and CDR2 SMNVEV (reference sequence). The CDR3 region has the DNA TGTGCCAGCAGTAGTTATCCCTACAATGAGCAGTTCTTC. Amino acid sequence: CASSSYPYNEQFF.

This clonotype has only a few counts. The chain is built from TRBV27 and TRBJ2-3; TRBD2 matches 12 bases. This CDR3 spans 16 amino acids. V trimming: 6 bases; J trimming: 6 bases; junction bases outside the gene matches: 10. Germline V lookup: CDR1 MNHEY, CDR2 SMNVEV (reference sequence). CDR3 nucleotides: TGTGCCAGCAGGAGGACTAGCGGGACCCGTGGGGATACGCAGTATTTT. Amino acids: CASRRTSGTRGDTQYF.

There are a few counts of this clonotype. The chain links TRBV29-1 to TRBJ2-2; weak D call: TRBD2 (6 bases). V was clipped by 6 bases and J by 7 bases, with 18 bases between them. The germline V gene has CDR1 SQVTM and CDR2 ANQGSEA. CDR3 length: 14 residues. CDR3 residues: CSVNWGDGSGELFF. DNA of the CDR3: TGCAGCGTAAACTGGGGGGACGGGAGCGGGGAGCTGTTTTTT.

This clonotype came up a few times. The chain is built from TRBV6-1 and TRBJ2-5; 8 bases are a match to TRBD1. Germline loops: CDR1 MNHNS, CDR2 SASEGT. The CDR3 runs to 16 residues. The trim removed 4 bases at V and 5 bases at J, leaving 12 bases unmatched. CDR3 nucleotides: TGTGCCAGCAGTGGGGTCCTCACAGGGGGGAGGGAGACCCAGTACTTC. Translated: CASSGVLTGGRETQYF.

The rearrangement links TRBV11-2 to TRBJ2-6, with D unresolved. CDR1 is SGHAT, CDR2 FQNNGV, per germline. The V gene lost 6 bases and the J gene lost 2 bases, with 8 bases spanning the gap. The CDR3 contains 14 residues. CDR3 sequence (DNA): TGTGCCAGCAGGAAAGGCCCTGGGGCCAACGTCCTGACTTTC. Its protein is CASRKGPGANVLTF.

A few counts support this clonotype. This chain connects TRBV29-1 to TRBJ1-3; the match to TRBD1 covers 10 bases. V was pared by 7 bases and J by 2 bases, with 2 bases of the junction left unmatched. The CDR3 extends over 13 amino acids. Germline V gene lookup returns CDR1 SQVTM and CDR2 ANQGSEA. The CDR3 DNA sequence: TGCAGCGCCGGGACAGGGGCTGGAAACACCATATATTTT. It encodes CSAGTGAGNTIYF.

This clonotype was recorded a few times. This rearrangement joins TRBV12-3 or TRBV12-4 to TRBJ2-5; the D gene is possibly TRBD2 (6 bases). There are 13 residues in the CDR3. The V gene lost 3 bases and the J gene lost 7 bases, with 12 bases spanning the gap. The CDR3 sequence is CASSFGPGGTQYF. The CDR3 DNA reads as TGTGCCAGCAGTTTCGGGCCCGGGGGGACCCAGTACTTC.

The chain has TRBV6-5 and TRBJ2-2; TRBD1 is a possible D gene (5 bases). The CDR3 runs 17 residues. V was clipped by 0 bases and J by 1 base, with 12 bases between them. Germline V lookup: CDR1 MNHEY, CDR2 SVGAGI. The CDR3 spells CASSYSPRVGNTGELFF. Written as DNA, the CDR3 is TGTGCCAGCAGTTACTCCCCCAGGGTAGGGAACACCGGGGAGCTGTTTTTT.

The rearrangement joins TRBV4-1 to TRBJ2-3, with unresolved D. The CDR3 length is 16 residues. Trimming took 0 bases from V and 2 from J, leaving 12 bases between them. Per the germline V gene, CDR1 is MGHRA and CDR2 is YSYEKL. The CDR3 sequence: CASSQDQGPATDTQYF. CDR3 nucleotides: TGCGCCAGCAGCCAAGATCAAGGCCCCGCCACAGATACGCAGTATTTT.